This TCR beta chain is drawn from a study of post-analysis software for immune sequencing data. Findings of the study overall: Controls had significantly higher normalized Chao1 diversity than multiple sclerosis patients. Compared with controls, patients had more of five or six TRBV segments, including TRBV5-6, TRBV5-1 and TRBV20-1.

Comments on this clonotype: Its antigen is still unknown.

TCR beta cDNA libraries had unique molecular identifiers. TCRdb re-derived calls from the PCR reads in MiXCR, one entry per CDR3 protein. The table shows about 540,000 distinct CDR3 sequences, with roughly 34% occurring only once. V trimming: 5 bases; J trimming: 11 bases; junction bases outside the gene matches: 9. The V gene's germline CDR1 is SGHVS and CDR2 FQNEAQ. The CDR3 length is 13 residues. This chain connects TRBV7-8 to TRBJ2-5, with 9 bases that match TRBD1. The sequenced sample consisted of blood. The source is a girl under 18 with multiple sclerosis. DNA for the CDR3: TGTGCCAGCAGCCCGGGACAGGGACGTAAGCAGTACTTC. Its protein product is CASSPGQGRKQYF.